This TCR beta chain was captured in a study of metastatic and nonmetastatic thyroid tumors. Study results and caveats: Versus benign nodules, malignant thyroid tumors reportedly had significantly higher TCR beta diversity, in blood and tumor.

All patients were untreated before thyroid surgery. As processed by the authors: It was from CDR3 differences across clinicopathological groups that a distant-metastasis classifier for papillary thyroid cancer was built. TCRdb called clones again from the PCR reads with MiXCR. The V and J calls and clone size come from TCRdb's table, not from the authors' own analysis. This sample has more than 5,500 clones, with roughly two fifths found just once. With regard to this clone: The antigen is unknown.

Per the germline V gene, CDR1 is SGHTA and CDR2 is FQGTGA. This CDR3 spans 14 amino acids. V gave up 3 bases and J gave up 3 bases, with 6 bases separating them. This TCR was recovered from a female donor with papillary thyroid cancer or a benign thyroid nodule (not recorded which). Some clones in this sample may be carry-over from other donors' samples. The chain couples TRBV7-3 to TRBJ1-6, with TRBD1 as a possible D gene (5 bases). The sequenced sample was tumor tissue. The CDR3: CASSLGGYNSPLHF. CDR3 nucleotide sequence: TGTGCCAGCAGCTTGGGGGGCTATAATTCACCCCTCCACTTT.